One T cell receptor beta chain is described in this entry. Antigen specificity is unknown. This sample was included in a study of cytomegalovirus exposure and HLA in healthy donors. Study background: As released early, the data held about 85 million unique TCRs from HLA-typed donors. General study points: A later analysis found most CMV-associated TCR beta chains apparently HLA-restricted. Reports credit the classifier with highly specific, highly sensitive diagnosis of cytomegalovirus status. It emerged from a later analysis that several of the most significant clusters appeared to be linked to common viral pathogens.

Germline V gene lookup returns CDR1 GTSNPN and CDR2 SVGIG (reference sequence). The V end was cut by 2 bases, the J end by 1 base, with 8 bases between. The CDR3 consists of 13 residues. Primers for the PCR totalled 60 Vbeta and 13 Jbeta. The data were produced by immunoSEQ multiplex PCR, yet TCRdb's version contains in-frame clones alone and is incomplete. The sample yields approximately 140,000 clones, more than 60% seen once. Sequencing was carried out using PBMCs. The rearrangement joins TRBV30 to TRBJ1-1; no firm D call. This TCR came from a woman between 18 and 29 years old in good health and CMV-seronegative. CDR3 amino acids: CAWSLGGNTEAFF. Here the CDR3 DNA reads TGTGCCTGGAGTTTGGGAGGGAACACTGAAGCTTTCTTT.